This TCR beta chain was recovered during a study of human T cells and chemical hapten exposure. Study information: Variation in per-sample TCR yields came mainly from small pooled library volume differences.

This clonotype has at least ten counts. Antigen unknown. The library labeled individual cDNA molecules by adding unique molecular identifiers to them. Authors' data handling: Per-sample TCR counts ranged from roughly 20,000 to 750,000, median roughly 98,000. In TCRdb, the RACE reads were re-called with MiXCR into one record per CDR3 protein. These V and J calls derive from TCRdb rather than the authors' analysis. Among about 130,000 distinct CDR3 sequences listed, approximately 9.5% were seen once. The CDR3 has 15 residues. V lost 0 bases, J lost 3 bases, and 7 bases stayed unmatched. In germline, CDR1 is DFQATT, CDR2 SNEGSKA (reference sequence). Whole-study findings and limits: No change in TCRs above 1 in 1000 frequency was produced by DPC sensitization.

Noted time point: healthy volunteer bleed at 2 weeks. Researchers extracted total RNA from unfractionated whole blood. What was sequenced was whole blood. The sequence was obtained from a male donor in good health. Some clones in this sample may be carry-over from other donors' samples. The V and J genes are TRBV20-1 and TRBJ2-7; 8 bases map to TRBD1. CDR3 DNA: TGCAGTGCTAGAGACTTGGGACAGGAGAACTACGAGCAGTACTTC. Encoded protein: CSARDLGQENYEQYF.